One T cell receptor beta chain is described in this entry. Its target is unknown. A much larger clone sits a single nucleotide away, making a read error possible. Germline V gene data show CDR1 as SGHAT and CDR2 as FQNNGV. The CDR3 totals 16 residues. The data are from a study of molecular identifiers for immune sequencing clone quantification. Whole-study findings and limits: More than 97% of effector molecules, versus under 1% of naive-cell molecules, belonged to clones above 20 RNA copies. Clone sizes could be underestimated for highly expanded clones when identical TCR molecules share a barcode.

TCRdb reprocessed the PCR reads via MiXCR and lists one record per CDR3 protein. The profile shows about 100,000 distinct CDR3 sequences, roughly 38% of them singletons. Libraries of naive CD8 cells were prepared from roughly 18,000 to 920,000 sorted cells using 10%, 30% or 50% RNA. This TCR came from a human donor in good health. Some libraries in this study had Jurkat cell RNA spiked in. The sample comprised naive CD8+ T cells from blood, with Jurkat cell RNA spiked in. The sample's subset: FACS-sorted CD8+CD4-CCR7+CD45RA+ naive T cells. V is TRBV11-2 and J is TRBJ2-7; no reliable D call. The CDR3 bases are TGTGCCAGCAGCTTAGCTTTGGCAGAGGCCCCGTACGAGCAGAACTTC. Translating it yields CASSLALAEAPYEQNF.